These 20 T cell receptor beta chains were all obtained from the same sample, sequenced in a study of somatic mutations in cytotoxic T cells in rheumatoid arthritis. TCRdb's copy holds only in-frame clones and misses some; the assay was immunoSEQ multiplex PCR. The table lists tens of thousands of clones, more than 75% of them singletons. The sample consisted of CD8+ T cells sorted from blood. The origin of the receptors is an adult with rheumatoid arthritis.

The V gene is TRBV15, the J gene TRBJ2-1, with D unresolved. There are 14 residues in the CDR3. Germline V lookup: CDR1 LNHNV, CDR2 YYDKDF (reference sequence). The V end lost 4 bases, the J end lost 4 bases, and 11 bases lay between the germline ends. The CDR3 coding sequence is TGTGCCACCAGCACTCCGGACGGGTACAATGAGCAGTTCTTC. The encoded protein is CATSTPDGYNEQFF.

This sequence joins TRBV5-4 and TRBJ1-2, with 9 bases matching TRBD1. Losses at the gene ends were 4 bases for V and 5 bases for J; bases not matched to a gene: 12. CDR3 length equals 16 residues. Germline loops: CDR1 SGHNT, CDR2 YYREEE (reference sequence). CDR3: CASSGDPGTGRYGYTF. DNA of the CDR3: TGTGCCAGCAGCGGCGATCCCGGGACAGGGCGTTATGGCTACACCTTC.

The chain is built from TRBV9 and TRBJ1-2; 12 bases match TRBD1. Germline V CDR1 and CDR2: SGDLS, YYNGEE. With 4 bases clipped from V and 4 bases from J, the junction kept 11 bases outside the gene matches. The CDR3 contains 17 residues. The CDR3 region has the DNA TGTGCCAGCAGCCCCCGGGACAGGGGGCCGTTAATCTATGGCTACACCTTC. This translates into CASSPRDRGPLIYGYTF. The variable domain in full, completed from reference TRBV9 and TRBJ1-2, reads DSGVTQTPKHLITATGQRVTLRCSPRSGDLSVYWYQQSLDQGLQFLIQYYNGEERAKGNILERFSAQQFPDLHSELNLSSLELGDSALYFCASSPRDRGPLIYGYTFGSGTRLTVV.

The sample holds one count of this clone. V gene TRBV7-9 combines with J gene TRBJ2-1, with TRBD2 matching 10 bases. Germline CDR1 is SEHNR and CDR2 is FQNEAQ (reference sequence). This CDR3 is built from 17 residues. V dropped 1 base and J dropped 7; count of bases not matched to a gene: 10. CDR3 loop: CASSLVKAGGPRNEQFF. CDR3 nucleotide sequence: TGTGCCAGCAGCTTAGTCAAAGCGGGAGGGCCCAGGAATGAGCAGTTCTTC.

The chain recombines TRBV27 with TRBJ1-5; D might be TRBD1 (5 bases). The germline V and J ends were trimmed by 6 bases and 0 bases, with 9 bases remaining between them. Germline assignment: CDR1 MNHEY and CDR2 SMNVEV (reference sequence). The CDR3 has 14 amino acids. CDR3 bases: TGTGCCAGCAGCGGACACCTTAGCAATCAGCCCCAGCATTTT. It encodes CASSGHLSNQPQHF.

The V gene is TRBV5-6, the J gene TRBJ1-1, with a possible D match to TRBD1 (5 bases). CDR1 is SGHDT and CDR2 is YYEEEE in the germline V gene. Trimming removed 2 bases from V and 1 base from J, with 9 bases in between. The CDR3 runs to 14 residues. CDR3 sequence (DNA): TGTGCCAGCAGCTTAGGACACCGGAACACTGAAGCTTTCTTT. Its translation is CASSLGHRNTEAFF.

This clone was seen a handful of times. The chain uses TRBV27 and TRBJ2-7; 7 bases match TRBD2. Germline assignment: CDR1 MNHEY and CDR2 SMNVEV (reference sequence). The CDR3 loop spans 12 amino acids. The ends lost 6 bases at V and 3 bases at J; junction bases unmatched: 2. This CDR3 reads CASRTSRYEQYF. In DNA form, the CDR3 reads TGTGCCAGCAGGACTAGCCGCTACGAGCAGTACTTC.

J is TRBJ2-1 and V is TRBV7-7; 13 bases fit TRBD2. Trimming at V came to 0 bases and at J to 7 bases, leaving 3 bases not matched to a gene. This CDR3 region has 16 residues. Germline V gene sequence: CDR1 SSHAT, CDR2 FNYEAQ (reference sequence). The CDR3 nucleotides are TGTGCCAGCAGCTTAGCCGGACTAGCGGGGGAGAATGAGCAGTTCTTC. Translating gives CASSLAGLAGENEQFF.

For the CDR3, the DNA is TGTGCCAGCAGTTCTCGACAGGGGGGGGAGACCCAGTACTTC. Translating gives CASSSRQGGETQYF. The V gene is TRBV6-5, the J gene TRBJ2-5; 9 bases are a match to TRBD1. Losses at the gene ends were 4 bases for V and 5 bases for J; bases not matched to a gene: 5. The germline V gene has CDR1 MNHEY and CDR2 SVGAGI. This CDR3 contains 14 residues.

V and J are TRBV27 and TRBJ1-4; 8 bases match TRBD1. This CDR3 comprises 16 residues. J was trimmed by 3 bases and V by 4 bases; bases with no gene match: 7. Germline V gives CDR1 MNHEY, CDR2 SMNVEV (reference sequence). CDR3 sequence reads: CASSSLDRAPNEKLFF. The DNA of the CDR3 is TGTGCCAGCAGTTCCCTGGACAGGGCCCCTAATGAAAAACTGTTTTTT.

This chain joins TRBV7-9 and TRBJ1-4; no reliable D call. The germline CDR1 and CDR2 sequences are SEHNR and FQNEAQ (reference sequence). The CDR3 contains 14 residues. V shed 5 bases and J shed 8 bases, with 15 bases lying between them. The CDR3 DNA reads TGTGCCAGCAGCGTCGCGTCGCGCAAGGAAAAACTGTTTTTT. Its protein product is CASSVASRKEKLFF.

V usage is TRBV27 and J usage is TRBJ2-7, with a possible D match to TRBD1 (6 bases). CDR1 is MNHEY and CDR2 is SMNVEV in the germline V gene (reference sequence). Trimming shortened V by 3 bases and J by 0 bases, and 6 bases separated the two germline ends. The CDR3 length is 13 residues. CDR3 in amino acids: CASSLDSSYEQYF. As DNA, the CDR3 is TGTGCCAGCAGTTTGGACAGCTCCTACGAGCAGTACTTC.

This chain joins TRBV9 and TRBJ2-7; D could derive from TRBD1 or TRBD2 (5 bases each). This CDR3 has 15 amino acids. Trimming left V 3 bases short and J 2 bases short, with 15 bases between. Germline CDR1 is SGDLS and CDR2 is YYNGEE. CDR3 bases: TGTGCCAGCAGCGACCTCGGGGCCCCCCCCTACGAGCAGTACTTC. Its protein is CASSDLGAPPYEQYF.

J is TRBJ1-2 and V is TRBV5-5; D not resolved. The V end was cut by 0 bases, the J end by 6 bases, with 18 bases between. The germline V gene has CDR1 SGHKS and CDR2 YYEKEE (reference sequence). CDR3 length: 16 amino acids. CDR3 region: CASSLDFRQPWDGYTF. The CDR3 region has the DNA TGTGCCAGCAGCTTGGATTTCCGGCAGCCTTGGGATGGCTACACCTTC.

The chain recombines TRBV29-1 with TRBJ2-1; D might be TRBD1 (5 bases). Germline CDR1 and CDR2: SQVTM and ANQGSEA. V shed 4 bases and J shed 1 base, with 8 bases lying between them. CDR3 size: 13 residues. The DNA for the CDR3 is TGCAGCGTTGTCAGGGCGTCCTACAATGAGCAGTTCTTC. As protein: CSVVRASYNEQFF.

V gene TRBV4-2 combines with J gene TRBJ1-2; D is ambiguous. Germline V gene sequence: CDR1 LGHNA, CDR2 YNFKEQ. This CDR3 comprises 10 residues. The ends were cut back, 4 bases at V and 10 bases at J, with 7 bases in the middle. The CDR3 DNA is TGTGCCAGCAGCCGCCCCTTCTACACCTTC. It translates to CASSRPFYTF.

The gene calls are TRBV2 and TRBJ1-1; TRBD1 matches at 8 bases. The trim removed 7 bases at V and 1 base at J, leaving 5 bases unmatched. This CDR3 is built from 14 residues. In germline, CDR1 is SNHLY, CDR2 FYNNEI. DNA of the CDR3: TGTGCCAGCAAGTATCAGGGGGCGAACACTGAAGCTTTCTTT. This encodes CASKYQGANTEAFF.

This chain connects TRBV13 to TRBJ1-3; D not certain. V was cut by 4 bases and J by 1 base, with 14 bases left in between. This CDR3 is 16 amino acids long. Germline values: CDR1 PRHDT, CDR2 FYEKMQ (reference sequence). The CDR3 is CASSSVRSESGNTIYF. CDR3 in DNA: TGTGCCAGCAGCTCAGTCAGGTCGGAATCTGGAAACACCATATATTTT. Filled out from reference TRBV13 and TRBJ1-3, the complete variable domain reads AAGVIQSPRHLIKEKRETATLKCYPIPRHDTVYWYQQGPGQDPQFLISFYEKMQSDKGSIPDRFSAQQFSDYHSELNMSSLELGDSALYFCASSSVRSESGNTIYFGEGSWLTVV.

The rearrangement joins TRBV2 to TRBJ2-1; 12 nucleotides agree with TRBD2. The CDR3 runs to 17 residues. The germline CDR1 and CDR2 sequences are SNHLY and FYNNEI. V lost 2 bases and J lost 15; bases outside the gene matches: 17. The CDR3 loop is CASSELSSGRAKQLWFF. Here the CDR3 DNA reads TGTGCCAGCAGTGAACTGTCTAGCGGGAGGGCCAAGCAATTATGGTTCTTC.

This chain joins TRBV4-1 and TRBJ1-3; weak D call: TRBD1 (5 bases). Trimming cost V 1 base and J 3 bases, with 19 bases left between them. Looked up from germline, CDR1 is MGHRA and CDR2 is YSYEKL. The CDR3 is made up of 18 amino acids. CDR3 in amino acids: CASSQGPPMGVNGNTIYF. In DNA form, the CDR3 reads TGCGCCAGCAGCCAAGGCCCCCCTATGGGGGTGAATGGAAACACCATATATTTT.